This T cell receptor (beta chain) stems from a study of blood T cell repertoires in COVID-19. Study overall: Acute-phase and convalescent COVID-19 samples originated in the United States, Italy and Spain.

Some clones are missing from TCRdb's copy, which holds only in-frame ones; the method was immunoSEQ multiplex PCR. The repertoire holds hundreds of thousands of clones, approximately 84% seen once, with 1.5% to 2% in the top ten. This receptor was obtained from a woman of 80 years or more with acute or convalescent COVID-19. The sample taken for sequencing was peripheral blood.

The CDR3 sequence is CSASSGGLLRDEQFF. For the CDR3, the DNA is TGCAGTGCTAGTAGCGGGGGACTCCTACGCGATGAGCAGTTCTTC. The chain couples TRBV20-1 to TRBJ2-1, with 9 bases identical to TRBD2. V shed 3 bases, J shed 8 bases, and the junction held 11 bases outside the gene matches. Germline lookup yields CDR1 DFQATT and CDR2 SNEGSKA (reference sequence). The CDR3 totals 15 residues.